This passage covers 11 T cell receptor beta chains from one sample sequenced in a study of breast tumors, draining lymph nodes, adjacent tissues. Breast cancer patients provided tissue from their axillary draining lymph nodes. TCRdb used MiXCR to reprocess the multiplex PCR reads, holding one entry per CDR3 protein. In the table there are fewer than 150,000 distinct CDR3 sequences, about 20% of which are singletons. The sequencing input was axillary lymph node tissue. These receptors came from a female donor with breast cancer. Some clones in this sample may be carry-over from other donors' samples.

Concerning this clonotype: Since a much larger clone is just one base distant, this may be a read error. V usage is TRBV3-1 and J usage is TRBJ2-7, with 12 positions matching TRBD1. The CDR3 has 15 amino acids. Per germline, CDR1 LGHDT and CDR2 YNNKEL (reference sequence). The CDR3 sequence: CASTPRGTGGYGQYF. CDR3 in DNA: TGTGCCAGCACGCCACGGGGGACAGGGGGCTACGGGCAGTACTTC.

This clonotype has ten or more counts. The chain links TRBV7-9 to TRBJ1-2; D not resolved. The germline V gene encodes CDR1 SEHNR and CDR2 FQNEAQ (reference sequence). V was clipped by 1 base and J by 13 bases, with 16 bases between them. The CDR3 length is 13 residues. CDR3 in DNA: TGTGCCAGCAGCTTAGAATTGAGGCAGCACCGCACCTTC. Translating it yields CASSLELRQHRTF.

This clonotype was observed at least ten times. J is TRBJ2-3 and V is TRBV6-6; possibly TRBD2 for D (6 bases). V was pared by 8 bases and J by 0 bases, with 6 bases between. The CDR3 runs to 12 residues. Germline loops: CDR1 MNHNY, CDR2 SVGAGI (reference sequence). CDR3 nucleotide sequence: TGTGCCAGCGGGGGGAGCACAGATACGCAGTATTTT. It translates to CASGGSTDTQYF.

This clonotype was recorded at least ten times. This chain uses TRBV15 with TRBJ2-1; possible D gene TRBD1, 5 bases. There are 13 residues in the CDR3. CDR1 LNHNV and CDR2 YYDKDF come from the germline V gene (reference sequence). V lost 0 bases and J 10 bases, leaving 10 bases between the germline ends. CDR3 sequence: CATSREGWGEQFF. CDR3 sequence (DNA): TGTGCCACCAGCAGAGAGGGCTGGGGCGAGCAGTTCTTC.

At least ten counts were recorded for this clonotype. The CDR3 DNA reads TGCAGTGCTAGAGACAAGGGCCGGGGGCCACGCTATGGCTACACCTTC. It specifies CSARDKGRGPRYGYTF. This rearrangement joins TRBV20-1 to TRBJ1-2; a weak D match, TRBD1 (6 bases). CDR3 size: 16 residues. Looked up from germline, CDR1 is DFQATT and CDR2 is SNEGSKA (reference sequence). V dropped 0 bases and J dropped 4 bases, with 18 bases sitting between them.

At least ten counts were recorded for this clonotype. This sequence joins TRBV14 and TRBJ2-7; the D call may be TRBD1 or TRBD2 (5 bases each). Trimming left V 0 bases short and J 1 base short, with 10 bases between. CDR3 length: 15 amino acids. CDR1 is SGHDN, CDR2 FVKESK, per germline. Written as DNA, the CDR3 is TGTGCCAGCAGCCAAGACTGGGACCATTCCTACGAGCAGTACTTC. Its translation is CASSQDWDHSYEQYF.

This clonotype was seen many times. This chain joins TRBV19 and TRBJ2-7; possibly TRBD2 for D (5 bases). This CDR3 is 13 amino acids long. From germline, CDR1 is LNHDA and CDR2 SQIVND (reference sequence). Trimming stripped 5 bases from V and 2 bases from J, with 10 bases between. CDR3 protein: CASSHTGTYEQYF. DNA of the CDR3: TGTGCCAGTAGTCACACGGGAACCTACGAGCAGTACTTC.

On this clonotype: A read error is possible here, since a much larger clone lies one base away. The final CDR3 position lacks the conserved phenylalanine or tryptophan, pointing to a likely read error. This sequence joins TRBV30 and TRBJ1-3; 8 bases fit TRBD1. Germline CDR1 reads GTSNPN; CDR2 reads SVGIG (reference sequence). The CDR3 extends over 14 amino acids. With V trimmed by 3 bases and J by 5 bases, 6 bases remained unmatched. The CDR3 spells CAWRTRGLRNTIYL. The CDR3 bases are TGTGCCTGGAGGACCAGGGGGCTGAGAAACACCATATATCTT.

The chain is built from TRBV10-2 and TRBJ2-3; no clear D. V lost 6 bases and J lost 9, with 7 bases in between. Germline V gives CDR1 WSHSY, CDR2 SAAADI. CDR3 size: 10 residues. In DNA, the CDR3 is TGCGCCAGCAGGCAGGACACGCAGTATTTT. This encodes CASRQDTQYF.

There are many counts of this clonotype. The chain employs TRBV20-1 and TRBJ1-3, with a possible D match to TRBD1 (6 bases). Per germline, CDR1 DFQATT and CDR2 SNEGSKA (reference sequence). The CDR3 has 14 amino acids. Trimming shortened V by 5 bases and J by 0 bases, and 11 bases separated the two germline ends. The DNA of the CDR3 is TGCAGTGCTGACGACAGGAGCTCTGGAAACACCATATATTTT. Protein product: CSADDRSSGNTIYF.

This clonotype has at least ten counts. This chain connects TRBV19 to TRBJ1-4; D is perhaps TRBD1 (6 bases). Looked up from germline, CDR1 is LNHDA and CDR2 is SQIVND (reference sequence). The ends were cut back, 5 bases at V and 5 bases at J, with 15 bases in the middle. There are 15 residues in the CDR3. The CDR3 DNA reads TGTGCCAGTAGTCGAGGGGGGGGCGCAAATGAAAAACTGTTTTTT. Its translation is CASSRGGGANEKLFF.